The next 8 T cell receptor beta chains were all read from a single sample in a study of T cell responses to AZD1222 COVID-19 vaccine. Profiling relied on immunoSEQ multiplex PCR, and the TCRdb table lists in-frame clones only, not all of them. In the table there are around 130,000 clones, 94% of which are singletons. The sample was peripheral blood, taken on day 0 of AZD1222 vaccination. The source is an adult in good health.

The rearrangement uses TRBV6-2 or TRBV6-3 and TRBJ1-1; D remains unclear. The V gene lost 2 bases and the J gene lost 0 bases, with 16 bases spanning the gap. This CDR3 has 17 residues. CDR1 is MNHEY, CDR2 SVGEGT, per germline. The CDR3 here is CASSYVVGRNMNTEAFF. The CDR3 bases are TGTGCCAGCAGTTACGTAGTAGGTCGAAACATGAACACTGAAGCTTTCTTT.

This chain uses TRBV5-5 with TRBJ2-2, with 8 bases identical to TRBD1. The CDR3 is 17 amino acids. Germline V gene data show CDR1 as SGHKS and CDR2 as YYEKEE (reference sequence). V lost 3 bases to trimming and J lost 4 bases; unmatched junction nucleotides: 11. The CDR3 region is CASSSRYRGKSTGELFF. In DNA, the CDR3 is TGTGCCAGCAGCTCTCGATACAGGGGGAAGAGCACCGGGGAGCTGTTTTTT.

This sequence joins TRBV11-2 and TRBJ1-4, with a tentative D call TRBD1 (5 bases). The germline CDR1 and CDR2 sequences are SGHAT and FQNNGV. The CDR3 is made up of 17 amino acids. Trimming stripped 5 bases from V and 0 bases from J, with 16 bases between. The CDR3 region is CASSPTGLLATNEKLFF. For the CDR3, the DNA is TGTGCCAGCAGCCCAACAGGCCTCCTTGCAACTAATGAAAAACTGTTTTTT.

This chain uses TRBV19 with TRBJ1-1; perhaps TRBD1 as D (6 bases). The V gene's germline CDR1 is LNHDA and CDR2 SQIVND (reference sequence). CDR3 length: 13 residues. Trimming removed 7 bases at V and 11 bases at J, with 20 bases between. The CDR3 is CASNGGQLVGAFF. CDR3 in DNA: TGTGCCAGTAACGGGGGGCAGCTCGTGGGCGCTTTCTTT.

CDR3 DNA: TGTGCCAGCAGCCAATATAGCAATCAGCCCCAGCATTTT. Translating gives CASSQYSNQPQHF. This chain joins TRBV7-2 and TRBJ1-5; D ambiguous. The CDR3 covers 13 residues. Trimming removed 5 bases at V and 0 bases at J, with 5 bases between. Germline values: CDR1 SGHTA, CDR2 FQGNSA.

The rearrangement joins TRBV7-9 to TRBJ2-7; unclear D gene. From germline, CDR1 is SEHNR and CDR2 FQNEAQ (reference sequence). This CDR3 is built from 14 residues. V lost 2 bases and J lost 1, with 9 bases in between. CDR3 loop: CASSLSGRSYEQYF. CDR3 DNA: TGTGCCAGCAGCTTAAGTGGACGGTCCTACGAGCAGTACTTC. Full variable domain (rest looked up from reference TRBV7-9 and TRBJ2-7): DTGVSQNPRHKITKRGQNVTFRCDPISEHNRLYWYRQTLGQGPEFLTYFQNEAQLEKSRLLSDRFSAERPKGSFSTLEIQRTEQGDSAMYLCASSLSGRSYEQYFGPGTRLTVT.

This sequence joins TRBV4-1 and TRBJ1-4; D not resolved. Germline V gene data show CDR1 as MGHRA and CDR2 as YSYEKL. The CDR3 has 15 amino acids. V was shortened by 0 bases and J by 7 bases, with 12 bases between the two germline ends. In DNA, the CDR3 is TGCGCCAGCAGCCAAGATTGGGTCGGCAGTGAAAAACTGTTTTTT. It yields the protein CASSQDWVGSEKLFF.

The V gene is TRBV5-4, the J gene TRBJ2-5, with 15 bases matching TRBD2. With V trimmed by 3 bases and J by 2 bases, 5 bases remained unmatched. The germline gives CDR1 SGHNT, CDR2 YYREEE (reference sequence). The CDR3 is 17 residues long. The CDR3 is CASSSGLAGGSQETQYF. The CDR3 coding sequence is TGTGCCAGCAGCTCGGGACTAGCGGGAGGTTCACAAGAGACCCAGTACTTC.